This T cell receptor (beta chain) was captured in a study of T-cell reconstitution after alpha-beta-depleted transplantation in children (dated by TCRdb to the mid-2010s). For context, the study as a whole: Using TCR repertoire profiling, the study quantitatively followed how T-cell immune reconstitution unfolded in children after TCRalphabeta/CD19-depleted allogeneic hematopoietic cell transplantation. Broad study findings and their caveats: Over the following months the frequencies of hyperexpanded clones went down, and after one year T-cell counts and TCRbeta diversity were mostly credited to newly produced T cells. In some patients, the high TCRbeta diversity seen at day 60 was put down to recipient T cells and intrathymic progenitors that had survived conditioning. The apparently early alphabetaT-cell count recovery about two months after transplant was reportedly dependent on only several hundred rapidly expanded clones derived from non-depleted graft cells.

Notes on this clonotype: The antigen this receptor binds is unknown. Per-base quality was not reported, and no clone a single base away is much larger than it.

Inclusive of the bounding cysteine and phenylalanine, the CDR3 is 17 residues long. This entry keeps only the CDR3 DNA: 51 bases, framed from base 1. V gives up 5 bases and J gives up 2 bases, and the segment between their germline ends measures 20 bases. The CDR1 and CDR2 encoded by the germline V gene are SGHRS and YFSETQ. The receptor library was made with PCR. These reads were obtained on an Illumina HiSeq 2500. Molecular barcoding was employed in the preparation of TCR libraries, with unique molecular identifiers being used to normalize TCRbeta repertoire quantification. TCRdb cleaned the public reads at Q25 with fastp, built clones with MiXCR and kept in-frame beta chains. CDR3 protein duplicates are merged, each entry listing the most common genes and DNA. The sample table lists 500,000 to 600,000 distinct CDR3 sequences, 25% to 30% of them with a count of one. Together, the top ten hold under 45% of the sample.

Explained via the paper, the treatment or condition label denotes: allogeneic hematopoietic cell transplantation with graft depleted of TCRalphabeta T cells and CD19 B cells. The transplant recipients were children given TCRalphabeta/CD19-depleted allogeneic hematopoietic cell grafts. The TCR comes from a boy less than two years old with Wiskott-Aldrich syndrome, due to receive a stem cell transplant. The rearrangement joined TRBV5-1 to TRBJ2-1; a tentative D call is TRBD2 (5 bases match). Sequencing was performed on PBMCs, taken before TCRalphabeta/CD19-depleted stem cell transplant. The CDR3 loop reads CASSLEASNRAYNEQFF. The nucleotide sequence is TGCGCCAGCAGTCTGGAGGCTAGCAATCGTGCCTACAATGAGCAGTTCTTC.